This T cell receptor (beta chain) was obtained from a study of shared clonotypes between healthy human individuals (dated by TCRdb to the early 2020s). Notes on the research overall: The cohort comprised a couple of women and a few men aged 18 to 49 years. For each donor, CD4 naive and CD4 memory were each given three plates, CD8 naive was given two plates, and CD8 memory was given one plate. Blood TCR repertoires of about 5 healthy adults were deeply sequenced to estimate repertoire size and the extent of clonotype sharing between individuals. Different laboratories and diverse techniques were used to prepare libraries and sequence TCR repertoires, to increase sequencing depth and limit assay-specific biases. Per donor, leukapheresis produced somewhere between about 0.94 and 9 billion PBMCs. Findings and caveats that apply to the study as a whole: Compared with non-shared clonotypes, clonotypes shared by all four sorted-subset donors had higher generation probabilities. When a handful of donors were compared, the shared fraction of clonotypes was about 5.4% for naive CD4, roughly 3.3% for naive CD8, roughly 2.5% for memory CD4, and roughly 0.43% for memory CD8. Sampling was restricted to blood, and TCR repertoires in tissue are likely to differ from TCR repertoires in blood. The genetic and exposure-history diversity represented was limited by the small number of donors. Naive subsets generally had larger estimated clonotype richness than memory subsets did. Pairwise subsampling led to the expectation that sequencing depth would affect the degree of clonotype sharing among donors. Rarefaction of sorted-subset datasets indicated incomplete sequencing despite the large sequencing depth.

With respect to this clone: The antigen this receptor binds is unknown. No quality values exist for individual bases; no much larger clone is one base distant.

Using the deep immunoSEQ assay, multiplex PCR amplified TCR CDR3 regions from genomic DNA. Extracted genomic DNA from each cell subset was spread evenly across all wells of several immunoSEQ 96-well plates, with each plate serving as a replicate. Each replicate PCR for sorted subsets received 200 ng genomic DNA, equal to roughly 30,000 T cell genomes. Purified libraries were measured with a Qubit 3.0 fluorometer, size-checked on a Bioanalyzer 2100, and measured again with the KAPA Library Quantification kit. Every immunoSEQ 96-well plate was sequenced on a dedicated single-read 150-cycle Illumina NextSeq 550 flow cell. Per the source publication's procedure: The immunoSEQ output contained only junctional sequences without quality scores, so filtering could not match that applied to full-length reads. Sequences were annotated with PyIR, a Python wrapper for IgBLAST v1.9, using IMGT germline references to assign V/J genes and CDR3. Reads with weak V/J assignments (E-value above 1e-6), missing CDR3, stop codons, out-of-frame junctions, or ambiguous translated residues were removed. A V3J clonotype was defined by an identical inferred V gene, J gene, and CDR3 amino acid sequence. Percentage overlap between repertoires was computed as shared unique clonotypes divided by the size of the smaller repertoire. RTK rarefaction, the Chao1 estimator, and Recon v2.1 estimates of unobserved clonotypes were used to assess repertoire richness. Generation probabilities for all TCRbeta clonotypes obtained by the gDNA method from four donors were computed using OLGA. TCRdb re-hosts the immuneACCESS table, in-frame sequences only. Its copies lack some clones; in the studies checked, an unresolved V gene accounts for under half of them, and the cause for the rest is not known. The V and J calls and clone size were taken over from that table, and D and trimming were inferred from the DNA. The sample table contains 2 million to 2.5 million clones; only one count was recorded for approximately 96% of them. Clones ranked in the top ten supply about 0.13% of the sample.

The donors were healthy, HIV-negative adults with no recently reported acute infections or vaccinations. Every donor was a Caucasian adult residing in Nashville, Tennessee, USA. CD4+ T cells were enriched by magnetic negative selection; naive cells were then positively selected on CD45RA, and the negative fraction formed the memory subset. Blood was collected by leukapheresis, and PBMCs were isolated by Ficoll-Histopaque density gradient centrifugation and then cryopreserved in liquid nitrogen vapor phase. Purity and quantity of every magnetically sorted T cell population were checked by analytical flow cytometry. Each sorted fraction had its genomic DNA isolated and then quantified by UV absorbance on a Nanodrop 2000c. This TCR derives from a man aged 18 to 35 in good health. Sequencing was done on a sample of naive CD4+ T cells sorted from blood. In light of the paper, this sample's cell subset or site label describes: CD45RA+ positively selected.

The CDR3 has the sequence CASSQGGDPGDTQYF. The bases are TGTGCCAGCAGCCAAGGCGGGGATCCAGGCGATACGCAGTATTTT. The sequence joins TRBV11-3 to TRBJ2-3, and perhaps TRBD2 as D gene, on 6 matching bases. From its cysteine to its phenylalanine, the CDR3 spans 15 amino acids. The retained sequence is limited to the CDR3, 45 bases, with the frame set at the first base. V is cut by 5 bases and J by 6 bases, and the space between the germline ends is 18 bases. The germline V gene provides CDR1 SGHNT and CDR2 YENEEA.